This paragraph reports one T cell receptor (beta chain). The data originate from a study of blood T cell repertoires in COVID-19. Data came from immunoSEQ multiplex PCR; TCRdb stores just in-frame clones and leaves some out. The profile shows more than 95,000 clones, around 85% of them singletons. Germline assignment: CDR1 LGHNA and CDR2 YSLEER. This CDR3 is built from 16 residues. Trimming removed 0 bases from V and 3 bases from J, with 12 bases in between. The material sequenced was peripheral blood. V gene TRBV4-3 combines with J gene TRBJ1-5; the D gene is possibly TRBD1 (5 bases). The TCR was taken from a woman older than 75 with COVID-19, enrolled during active disease. CDR3 residues: CASSQDSRQPNQPQHF. DNA of the CDR3: TGCGCCAGCAGCCAAGATAGCAGACAGCCCAATCAGCCCCAGCATTTT.